This T cell receptor beta chain was sequenced during a study of naive and memory T cell subsets. Broader study findings: In naive cells, over 95% of TCR sequences were seen only once. The power law exponent of TCR abundance differed between naive and memory cells.

A word on this clonotype: What it binds is unknown.

Two oligonucleotides, mixed equimolar, formed the beta constant-region primer covering TRBC1 and TRBC2. Nested alpha and beta constant-region primers with the SP2 primer drove four PCR rounds on ligated cDNA. TCRdb analysed the UMI-ligation and nested PCR reads with MiXCR anew, one entry per CDR3 protein. The sample includes around 29,000 distinct CDR3 sequences, under 20% of them seen just once. After the first PCR, alpha and beta chain libraries were processed separately. This CDR3 is built from 15 residues. Trimming at V came to 6 bases and at J to 3 bases, leaving 6 bases not matched to a gene. Germline V gene sequence: CDR1 SNHLY, CDR2 FYNNEI.

The sequence was obtained from a human donor in good health. The rearrangement uses TRBV2 and TRBJ1-4; 8 bases are shared with TRBD1. Material for sequencing was effector memory CD4+ T cells from blood. The sample's subset: effector memory, CD45RA- CD27-. CDR3: CASRRTGGPNEKLFF. DNA for the CDR3: TGTGCCAGCAGGCGAACAGGGGGTCCTAATGAAAAACTGTTTTTT. Full variable domain (remainder filled in from reference TRBV2 and TRBJ1-4): EPEVTQTPSHQVTQMGQEVILRCVPISNHLYFYWYRQILGQKVEFLVSFYNNEISEKSEIFDDQFSVERPDGSNFTLKIRSTKLEDSAMYFCASRRTGGPNEKLFFGSGTQLSVL.